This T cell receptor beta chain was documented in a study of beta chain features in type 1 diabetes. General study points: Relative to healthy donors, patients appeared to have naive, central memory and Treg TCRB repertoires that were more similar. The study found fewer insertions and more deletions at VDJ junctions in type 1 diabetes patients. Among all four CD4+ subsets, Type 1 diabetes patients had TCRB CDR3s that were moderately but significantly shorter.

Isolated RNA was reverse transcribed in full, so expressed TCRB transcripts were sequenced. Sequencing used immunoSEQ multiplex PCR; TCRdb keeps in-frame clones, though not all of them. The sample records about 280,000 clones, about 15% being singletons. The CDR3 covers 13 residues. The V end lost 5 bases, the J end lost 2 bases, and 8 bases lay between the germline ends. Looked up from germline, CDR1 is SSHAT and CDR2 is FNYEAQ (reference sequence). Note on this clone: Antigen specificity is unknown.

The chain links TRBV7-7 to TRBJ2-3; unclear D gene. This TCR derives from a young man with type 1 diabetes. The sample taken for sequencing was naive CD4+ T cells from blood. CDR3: CASSLRDTDTQYF. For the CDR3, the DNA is TGTGCCAGCAGCCTCCGAGACACAGATACGCAGTATTTT.